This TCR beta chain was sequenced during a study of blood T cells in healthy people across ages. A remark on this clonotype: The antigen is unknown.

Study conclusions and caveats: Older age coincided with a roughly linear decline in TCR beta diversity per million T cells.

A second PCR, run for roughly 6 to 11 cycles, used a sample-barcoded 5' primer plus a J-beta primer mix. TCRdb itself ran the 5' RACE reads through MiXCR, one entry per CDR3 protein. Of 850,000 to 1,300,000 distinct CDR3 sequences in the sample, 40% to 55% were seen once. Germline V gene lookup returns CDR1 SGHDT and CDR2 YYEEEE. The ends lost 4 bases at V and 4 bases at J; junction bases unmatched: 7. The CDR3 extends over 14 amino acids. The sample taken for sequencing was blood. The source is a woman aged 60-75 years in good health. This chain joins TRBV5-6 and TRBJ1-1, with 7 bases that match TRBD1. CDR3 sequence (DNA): TGTGCCAGCAGCACGGACGACAGGGCCACTGAAGCTTTCTTT. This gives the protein CASSTDDRATEAFF.